This T cell receptor beta chain was captured in a study of blood T cell repertoires in COVID-19. Data came from immunoSEQ multiplex PCR; TCRdb stores just in-frame clones and leaves some out. The sample has approximately 400,000 clones, under 85% seen once; the top ten hold about 5.4%. Sequencing was carried out using PBMCs or T cells enriched from blood (not recorded which). The sequence was obtained from a woman in her fifties or sixties who had recovered from COVID-19.

CDR3 protein: CASSLGPGTYNEQFF. The CDR3 nucleotides are TGTGCCAGCAGCTTAGGTCCAGGAACATACAATGAGCAGTTCTTC. The gene calls are TRBV7-2 and TRBJ2-1; D unclear. The CDR3 totals 15 residues. Trimming removed 1 base at V and 4 bases at J, with 11 bases between. Germline CDR1 is SGHTA and CDR2 is FQGNSA.